Below, one T cell receptor (beta chain) is given with its context. The source of the sample is a study of PD-L1 blockade in urothelial cancer. Time point: peripheral blood 6 weeks after treatment start. The authors spiked synthetic TCR analog templates into each PCR. Method: immunoSEQ multiplex PCR; TCRdb's copy keeps in-frame clones and lacks some. Here the sample spans roughly 30,000 clones, 80% to 90% being singletons. This receptor was taken from a man older than 75 with urothelial cancer. Specimen: PBMCs, collected around atezolizumab (anti-PD-L1) treatment.

The chain's CDR3 is CASSQEPTSGSLYEQYF. The CDR3 coding sequence is TGCGCCAGCAGCCAAGAACCGACTAGCGGGAGCCTGTACGAGCAGTACTTC. This chain links TRBV4-1 with TRBJ2-7; 12 bases map to TRBD2. Germline V gene sequence: CDR1 MGHRA, CDR2 YSYEKL. J was trimmed by 4 bases and V by 0 bases; bases with no gene match: 7. The CDR3 has 17 amino acids.